What follows describes a single T cell receptor beta chain. The target antigen is unknown. The data were obtained in a study of spatial heterogeneity in lung cancer. General study findings and limits: The study found that expanded intratumoral alpha and beta TCR counts tracked tumor mutation counts.

The CDR3 is made up of 17 amino acids. Losses at the gene ends were 2 bases for V and 5 bases for J; bases not matched to a gene: 14. TCRdb re-called the 5' RACE reads with MiXCR, one entry per CDR3 protein. The sample lists 18,000 or so distinct CDR3 sequences, 5.5% to 6% occurring once. Time point described: sample taken at primary tumor resection. Unsorted samples of tumor, nontumor lung or frozen PBMC had their whole RNA sequenced. The sequences come from lung tumor tissue, collected at surgery. The chain employs TRBV12-3 or TRBV12-4 and TRBJ2-7, with 8 bases identical to TRBD1. The sequence came from a female donor with early-stage non-small cell lung cancer. The CDR3 DNA follows: TGTGCCAGCAGTTTATCCCGCAGTGGCGGGACAGGCCACGAGCAGTACTTC. Amino acids: CASSLSRSGGTGHEQYF.